The next 7 T cell receptor beta chains were all read from a single sample in a study of shared clonotypes between healthy human individuals. Using immunoSEQ multiplex PCR, the repertoire was profiled, and TCRdb retains in-frame clones only, with some absent. This table holds 900,000 to 1,200,000 clones, about four fifths found once. Sequenced material: memory CD4+ T cells from PBMCs. Subset defined: CD45RA-negative fraction. The receptor set was obtained from a man between 18 and 29 years old in good health. Some clones in this sample may be carry-over from other donors' samples.

This chain joins TRBV5-1 and TRBJ2-3; 11 positions agree with TRBD2. The V segment lost 5 bases and the J segment 2 bases; nucleotides outside the gene matches: 4. Germline loops: CDR1 SGHRS, CDR2 YFSETQ. This CDR3 has 15 amino acids. CDR3 sequence (DNA): TGCGCCAGCAGGCCTAGCGGGAGGTTCACAGATACGCAGTATTTT. Its protein product is CASRPSGRFTDTQYF. The full variable domain, its missing parts supplied by reference TRBV5-1 and TRBJ2-3, is KAGVTQTPRYLIKTRGQQVTLSCSPISGHRSVSWYQQTPGQGLQFLFEYFSETQRNKGNFPGRFSGRQFSNSRSEMNVSTLELGDSALYLCASRPSGRFTDTQYFGPGTRLTVL.

The V call is TRBV4-2, the J call TRBJ2-1; D is perhaps TRBD1 or TRBD2 (5 bases each). Germline V gene data show CDR1 as LGHNA and CDR2 as YNFKEQ. The CDR3 extends over 16 amino acids. The V end was cut by 4 bases, the J end by 4 bases, with 17 bases between. CDR3 bases: TGTGCCAGCAGCCCGCGTGGGGACCCACCTTACAATGAGCAGTTCTTC. Translated, it gives CASSPRGDPPYNEQFF.

The chain is built from TRBV5-1 and TRBJ1-2; TRBD1 matches 8 bases. Germline-derived CDR1 and CDR2 are SGHRS and YFSETQ. This CDR3 spans 14 amino acids. The J segment lost 4 bases and the V segment lost 4 bases, leaving 6 bases of the junction unmatched. The CDR3 sequence is CASSPQGAIYGYTF. The DNA for the CDR3 is TGCGCCAGCAGCCCCCAGGGGGCGATCTATGGCTACACCTTC.

The rearrangement links TRBV2 to TRBJ2-1, with unresolved D. CDR1 and CDR2 from the germline V gene are SNHLY and FYNNEI. V shed 5 bases and J shed 4 bases, with 9 bases lying between them. The CDR3 spans 13 residues. The CDR3 region has the DNA TGTGCCAGCAGTTTTGAAGGGTACAATGAGCAGTTCTTC. Protein product: CASSFEGYNEQFF. The complete variable domain, with remaining parts taken from reference TRBV2 and TRBJ2-1, reads EPEVTQTPSHQVTQMGQEVILRCVPISNHLYFYWYRQILGQKVEFLVSFYNNEISEKSEIFDDQFSVERPDGSNFTLKIRSTKLEDSAMYFCASSFEGYNEQFFGPGTRLTVL.

This chain uses TRBV28 with TRBJ2-7, with TRBD2 matching 8 bases. This CDR3 region has 14 residues. The V segment lost 3 bases and the J segment 2 bases; nucleotides outside the gene matches: 3. Germline-derived CDR1 and CDR2 are MDHEN and SYDVKM. Here the CDR3 reads CASSLTSAPYEQYF. CDR3 nucleotide sequence: TGTGCCAGCAGTTTGACTAGCGCGCCCTACGAGCAGTACTTC.

This clone has only a few counts. The J gene is TRBJ2-5, the V gene TRBV5-1; either TRBD1 or TRBD2 may fit D (5 bases each). Germline-derived CDR1 and CDR2 are SGHRS and YFSETQ. The CDR3 length is 15 residues. The germline V and J ends were trimmed by 3 bases and 3 bases, with 15 bases remaining between them. The chain's CDR3 is CASSWTGTPEETQYF. The CDR3, as DNA: TGCGCCAGCAGCTGGACCGGGACGCCCGAAGAGACCCAGTACTTC.

The rearrangement links TRBV5-6 to TRBJ2-5, with D perhaps TRBD2 (5 bases). Germline V gene sequence: CDR1 SGHDT, CDR2 YYEEEE. Trimming took 0 bases from V and 5 from J, leaving 11 bases between them. The CDR3 is made up of 14 amino acids. Here the CDR3 DNA reads TGTGCCAGCAGCTTGGTGGGGAGTAGGGAGACCCAGTACTTC. Translating it yields CASSLVGSRETQYF.